This record concerns one TCR beta chain sequence. The protocol was immunoSEQ multiplex PCR, while the TCRdb copy is restricted to in-frame clones and leaves out a portion. In the table there are fewer than 120,000 clones, 82% of which are singletons. The data stem from a study of blood T cell repertoires in COVID-19. The V end was cut by 10 bases, the J end by 3 bases, with 13 bases between. This CDR3 region has 13 residues. Germline V lookup: CDR1 MNHEY, CDR2 SVGAGI. Sequencing was carried out using peripheral blood. The sequence was collected from a woman aged 60 to 75 with acute or convalescent COVID-19. The chain links TRBV6-5 to TRBJ1-5; D possibly corresponds to TRBD1 (6 bases). The CDR3 DNA reads as TGTGCCACCAGCCCGGGACACAATCAGCCCCAGCATTTT. Translated, it gives CATSPGHNQPQHF.